The 30 T cell receptor beta chains in this list originate from one sample, sequenced in a study of T cells in Graves' hyperthyroidism and ophthalmopathy. RNA transcripts yielded amplified TCR beta CDR3 regions. HTBI primers were employed in a first-round RT-PCR of the TCR CDR3. TCRdb reprocessed the multiplex PCR reads with MiXCR, giving one entry per CDR3 protein. The repertoire holds roughly 500,000 distinct CDR3 sequences, with 46% as singletons. The sequenced material came from peripheral blood or thyroid tissue (not recorded which). These receptors came from an adult woman with Graves' disease, either hyperthyroidism or ophthalmopathy (not recorded which).

This clonotype was seen many times. The rearrangement joins TRBV29-1 to TRBJ1-1; D possibly corresponds to TRBD1 (6 bases). Germline assignment: CDR1 SQVTM and CDR2 ANQGSEA. There are 12 residues in the CDR3. The V end was cut by 5 bases, the J end by 11 bases, with 18 bases between. CDR3 bases: TGCAGCGTTATGCGGGACCAGGGGACTGCTTTCTTT. Translation: CSVMRDQGTAFF.

The gene calls are TRBV29-1 and TRBJ2-7, with 11 bases identical to TRBD2. Germline V gene lookup returns CDR1 SQVTM and CDR2 ANQGSEA. The V segment lost 8 bases and the J segment 7 bases; nucleotides outside the gene matches: 7. This CDR3 region has 12 residues. The CDR3, as DNA: TGCAGCCATAAGGGACTAGCGGAAGAGCAGTACTTC. It specifies CSHKGLAEEQYF.

This clonotype has at least ten counts. The chain uses TRBV20-1 and TRBJ1-2; the match to TRBD1 covers 8 bases. CDR3 length: 15 amino acids. V shed 0 bases, J shed 6 bases, and the junction held 9 bases outside the gene matches. The germline CDR1 and CDR2 sequences are DFQATT and SNEGSKA (reference sequence). The CDR3 DNA follows: TGCAGTGCTAGAGATCGCCGGACAGGGATAAATGGCTACACCTTC. The encoded protein is CSARDRRTGINGYTF.

The chain links TRBV29-1 to TRBJ1-2, with D maybe TRBD1 (6 bases). Trimming took off 5 bases at V and 2 bases at J, with 12 bases between the two ends. This CDR3 spans 13 amino acids. Germline loops: CDR1 SQVTM, CDR2 ANQGSEA. CDR3 loop: CSVLDRSNYGYTF. The CDR3 coding sequence is TGCAGCGTTCTCGACAGGTCAAACTATGGCTACACCTTC.

With respect to this clonotype: Since no conserved phenylalanine or tryptophan closes the CDR3, a read error is the likely cause. No DNA is shown, since the ends of the CDR3 on it are uncertain; the CDR3 is the one TCRdb lists. This chain connects TRBV5-6 to TRBJ2-5; TRBD1 is the table's D call, not checked against the DNA. Germline V lookup: CDR1 SGHDT, CDR2 YYEEEE. From its first to its last residue, the CDR3 has 16 amino acids. The chain's CDR3 is CASSLRGRNYGYTFGS.

This clonotype came up a few times. The V call is TRBV4-3, the J call TRBJ2-3; D unclear. The germline V gene encodes CDR1 LGHNA and CDR2 YSLEER. The CDR3 is made up of 14 amino acids. Between the trimmed V and J ends, which lost 0 bases and 2 bases, there was a span of 6 bases. Written as DNA, the CDR3 is TGCGCCAGCAGCCAAGATTCCCTCACAGATACGCAGTATTTT. This encodes CASSQDSLTDTQYF.

This clonotype was seen a few times. This chain connects TRBV7-9 to TRBJ2-3, with 8 bases aligning to TRBD2. V was clipped by 5 bases and J by 4 bases; unmatched bases: 8. Looked up from germline, CDR1 is SEHNR and CDR2 is FQNEAQ (reference sequence). The CDR3 length is 15 residues. The CDR3 DNA is TGTGCCAGCAGCCTAGGAGGAGCGGGAGCAGATACGCAGTATTTT. The encoded protein is CASSLGGAGADTQYF.

The chain has TRBV28 and TRBJ2-7, with D unclear. V lost 5 bases to trimming and J lost 3 bases, with 8 bases between them. The CDR3 contains 12 residues. Germline CDR1 reads MDHEN; CDR2 reads SYDVKM. For the CDR3, the DNA is TGTGCCAGCAGTGTGACGGTCTACGAGCAGTACTTC. Translated, it gives CASSVTVYEQYF. The full variable domain, in which reference TRBV28 and TRBJ2-7 provide the parts outside the CDR3, is DVKVTQSSRYLVKRTGEKVFLECVQDMDHENMFWYRQDPGLGLRLIYFSYDVKMKEKGDIPEGYSVSREKKERFSLILESASTNQTSMYLCASSVTVYEQYFGPGTRLTVT.

This clonotype was seen many times. J is TRBJ1-5 and V is TRBV29-1; D gene uncertain. This CDR3 has 13 amino acids. Germline loops: CDR1 SQVTM, CDR2 ANQGSEA. The V end lost 4 bases, the J end lost 3 bases, and 10 bases lay between the germline ends. This CDR3 is CSVGHSPNQPQHF. CDR3 sequence (DNA): TGCAGCGTTGGCCACAGCCCCAATCAGCCCCAGCATTTT. The full variable domain, completed using reference TRBV29-1 and TRBJ1-5, is SAVISQKPSRDICQRGTSLTIQCQVDSQVTMMFWYRQQPGQSLTLIATANQGSEATYESGFVIDKFPISRPNLTFSTLTVSNMSPEDSSIYLCSVGHSPNQPQHFGDGTRLSIL.

The rearrangement links TRBV7-9 to TRBJ2-5, with D perhaps matching TRBD2 (5 bases). The CDR3 is 13 residues long. V lost 5 bases and J 7 bases, leaving 14 bases between the germline ends. Germline V CDR1 and CDR2: SEHNR, FQNEAQ (reference sequence). DNA for the CDR3: TGTGCCAGCAGCCAAGCGGTAGAAGGGACCCAGTACTTC. Translating gives CASSQAVEGTQYF.

This clonotype appeared a few times. This chain connects TRBV20-1 to TRBJ1-2; the match to TRBD1 covers 7 bases. The CDR3 loop spans 13 amino acids. In germline, CDR1 is DFQATT, CDR2 SNEGSKA (reference sequence). Trimming cost V 4 bases and J 6 bases; bases outside gene matches: 8. This CDR3 reads CSAMRGGADGYTF. As DNA, the CDR3 is TGCAGTGCTATGAGAGGGGGCGCGGATGGCTACACCTTC.

This clonotype was observed many times. The rearrangement links TRBV10-3 to TRBJ1-2; 10 bases are a match to TRBD1. CDR1 is ENHRY and CDR2 is SYGVKD in the germline V gene. The CDR3 extends over 14 amino acids. With V trimmed by 5 bases and J by 5 bases, 5 bases remained unmatched. Written as DNA, the CDR3 is TGTGCCATCAGTCCGGGACAGGGGAGATATGGCTACACCTTC. Translation gives CAISPGQGRYGYTF.

This clonotype was counted a few times. The chain recombines TRBV7-9 with TRBJ1-2, with a weak D call TRBD1 (6 bases). With 6 bases removed from V and 9 bases from J, the gap between germline ends came to 14 bases. The germline V gene has CDR1 SEHNR and CDR2 FQNEAQ (reference sequence). The CDR3 sequence is 12 residues long. The CDR3 protein is CASRDRGQSYTF. Here the CDR3 DNA reads TGTGCCAGCAGGGACCGGGGGCAGAGCTACACCTTC.

In this sample, this clonotype turned up a few times. V and J are TRBV11-1 and TRBJ2-7, with D uncertain. Germline CDR1 is SGHAT and CDR2 is FQDESV (reference sequence). CDR3 length: 13 amino acids. V was trimmed by 5 bases and J by 2 bases, leaving 10 bases between them. CDR3: CASSVGQPYEQYF. CDR3 bases: TGTGCCAGCAGCGTCGGTCAGCCCTACGAGCAGTACTTC.

The chain has TRBV7-8 and TRBJ1-4; D call uncertain. Germline V CDR1 and CDR2: SGHVS, FQNEAQ. This CDR3 contains 13 residues. Trimming pared 2 bases from V and 8 bases from J, leaving 9 bases between. CDR3 DNA sequence: TGTGCCAGCAGCTTACACCCAGACGAAAAACTGTTTTTT. Its protein product is CASSLHPDEKLFF.

In its sample, this clonotype was seen a few times. The V call is TRBV9, the J call TRBJ2-7; D unresolved. Germline CDR1 is SGDLS and CDR2 is YYNGEE. V dropped 5 bases and J dropped 5 bases, with 8 bases sitting between them. The CDR3 runs to 11 residues. In nucleotides, the CDR3 is TGTGCCAGCAGTCGTCTCCACGAGCAGTACTTC. It codes for CASSRLHEQYF.

This clonotype occurred many times. The chain employs TRBV25-1 and TRBJ2-2; TRBD1 matches at 9 bases. The V and J ends lost 8 bases and 7 bases, in that order; junction bases with no gene match: 17. CDR1 MGHDK and CDR2 SYGVNS come from the germline V gene. The CDR3 sequence is 17 residues long. The DNA for the CDR3 is TGTGCCAGCCGAAAAACCCCGGGACAGGGTTTGAGCGGGGAGCTGTTTTTT. Its protein product is CASRKTPGQGLSGELFF. Together with reference TRBV25-1 and TRBJ2-2, the CDR3 gives the full variable domain: EADIYQTPRYLVIGTGKKITLECSQTMGHDKMYWYQQDPGMELHLIHYSYGVNSTEKGDLSSESTVSRIRTEHFPLTLESARPSHTSQYLCASRKTPGQGLSGELFFGEGSRLTVL.

The chain has TRBV12-3 or TRBV12-4 and TRBJ2-7; D gene ambiguous. The V gene lost 2 bases and the J gene lost 4 bases, with 15 bases spanning the gap. The CDR3 sequence is 15 residues long. The CDR3 loop reads CASSLRVLGWYEQYF. CDR3 nucleotides: TGTGCCAGCAGTTTAAGGGTTCTGGGTTGGTACGAGCAGTACTTC.

The table lists this clonotype with many counts. The J gene is TRBJ2-5, the V gene TRBV20-1; D uncertain. The CDR3 is 13 residues long. Trimming left V 3 bases short and J 1 base short, with 9 bases between. Germline CDR1 is DFQATT and CDR2 is SNEGSKA (reference sequence). The chain's CDR3 is CSASQGFQETQYF. The CDR3, as DNA: TGCAGTGCTAGTCAAGGATTCCAAGAGACCCAGTACTTC.

The rearrangement uses TRBV2 and TRBJ2-7; D gene uncertain. The CDR3 sequence is 12 residues long. CDR1 and CDR2 (germline): SNHLY, FYNNEI. V was shortened by 8 bases and J by 6 bases, with 14 bases between the two germline ends. Here the CDR3 reads CASVWESGEQYF. CDR3 DNA sequence: TGTGCCAGCGTATGGGAATCGGGCGAGCAGTACTTC. Full variable domain (missing parts from reference TRBV2 and TRBJ2-7): EPEVTQTPSHQVTQMGQEVILRCVPISNHLYFYWYRQILGQKVEFLVSFYNNEISEKSEIFDDQFSVERPDGSNFTLKIRSTKLEDSAMYFCASVWESGEQYFGPGTRLTVT.

This clonotype has more than one count but fewer than ten. The chain uses TRBV7-9 and TRBJ1-5; a weak D match, TRBD1 (5 bases). This CDR3 contains 15 residues. The germline V and J ends were trimmed by 4 bases and 5 bases, with 15 bases remaining between them. The V gene's germline CDR1 is SEHNR and CDR2 FQNEAQ (reference sequence). The DNA for the CDR3 is TGTGCCAGCAGCTCCCTCGGGACTGAGGATCAGCCCCAGCATTTT. The encoded protein is CASSSLGTEDQPQHF.

The chain has TRBV24-1 and TRBJ2-2; tentatively, D is TRBD2 (6 bases). Germline values: CDR1 KGHDR, CDR2 SFDVKD. V was trimmed by 0 bases and J by 3 bases, leaving 7 bases between them. The CDR3 has 15 residues. The chain's CDR3 is CATSDLRRDTGELFF. Here the CDR3 DNA reads TGTGCCACCAGTGATTTGCGGAGGGACACCGGGGAGCTGTTTTTT.

This clonotype has a count of ten or more. The V and J genes are TRBV7-2 and TRBJ2-5, with 8 bases identical to TRBD1. Germline assignment: CDR1 SGHTA and CDR2 FQGNSA. CDR3 length: 16 residues. Trimming cost V 3 bases and J 3 bases; bases outside gene matches: 9. CDR3: CASSLGPGQDKETQYF. CDR3 DNA sequence: TGTGCCAGCAGCTTGGGACCGGGACAGGACAAAGAGACCCAGTACTTC.

The CDR3 DNA is TGTGCCAGCAGCCCTGGACTAGCGGGAGCATCCCTCCTGGAGACCCAGTACTTC. This sequence encodes CASSPGLAGASLLETQYF. This chain uses TRBV7-6 with TRBJ2-5; 13 bases line up with TRBD2. Germline V lookup: CDR1 SGHVS, CDR2 FNYEAQ. V gave up 5 bases and J gave up 5 bases; unmatched junction bases: 14. This CDR3 is built from 18 residues.

The chain combines TRBV4-2 with TRBJ2-7; 11 bases are shared with TRBD2. The length of the CDR3 is 17 residues. CDR1 is LGHNA, CDR2 YNFKEQ, per germline. With V trimmed by 4 bases and J by 0 bases, 8 bases remained unmatched. This CDR3 reads CASSRSAGTSGSYEQYF. CDR3 coding DNA: TGTGCCAGCAGCCGCTCCGCCGGGACTAGCGGCTCCTACGAGCAGTACTTC.

The table lists this clonotype with a few counts. A read error is possible here, since a much larger clone lies one base away. The CDR3 region has the DNA TGTGCCATCAGGCGGACAGGGGGCCTAGGGGAGACCCAGTACTTC. Translated: CAIRRTGGLGETQYF. The chain couples TRBV10-3 to TRBJ2-5; 11 nucleotides line up with TRBD1. The germline gives CDR1 ENHRY, CDR2 SYGVKD. There are 15 residues in the CDR3. V dropped 6 bases and J dropped 5; count of bases not matched to a gene: 8.

This clonotype came up a few times. Here the CDR3 omits its conserved ending phenylalanine or tryptophan, so a read error is the likely source. The limits of the CDR3 on the DNA are not certain, so only TCRdb's listed CDR3 is given. The chain links TRBV10-3 to TRBJ1-1. 8 amino acids form the CDR3, both terminal residues included. Germline loops: CDR1 ENHRY, CDR2 SYGVKD. The CDR3 reads CAISESDR.

The chain is built from TRBV7-8 and TRBJ2-5; the match to TRBD2 covers 8 bases. The CDR3 runs to 14 residues. The germline gives CDR1 SGHVS, CDR2 FQNEAQ. The V segment lost 5 bases and the J segment 7 bases; nucleotides outside the gene matches: 9. Here the CDR3 DNA reads TGTGCCAGCAGCATCGGGAGGGCAGAAAGGACCCAGTACTTC. Translating it yields CASSIGRAERTQYF.

The CDR3 nucleotides read TGTGCCAGTAGTCTGGCCCATGACAGGGGGCTGAACACTGAAGCTTTCTTT. Translating gives CASSLAHDRGLNTEAFF. The V and J genes are TRBV19 and TRBJ1-1, with 10 bases matching TRBD1. The CDR3 runs to 17 residues. V shed 5 bases, J shed 0 bases, and the junction held 9 bases outside the gene matches. Germline V gene sequence: CDR1 LNHDA, CDR2 SQIVND (reference sequence).

Ten or more counts support this clonotype. The rearrangement uses TRBV20-1 and TRBJ1-2, with a possible D match to TRBD1 (6 bases). The CDR3 is 15 amino acids. CDR1 is DFQATT, CDR2 SNEGSKA, per germline (reference sequence). Trimming stripped 5 bases from V and 5 bases from J, with 21 bases between. The CDR3 nucleotides are TGCAGTGCTGGCCAGTACAGGGCTTTCTTGTATGGCTACACCTTC. Its protein is CSAGQYRAFLYGYTF.